This T cell receptor (beta chain) is drawn from a study of OX40 agonist ivuxolimab in advanced cancers. General notes on the study: Ivuxolimab was an agonistic, fully human IgG2 monoclonal antibody directed against OX40 (CD134), a costimulatory receptor. A male proportion of roughly 80% and a mean age of approximately 58 years, ranging from about 20 to 79, were recorded for the dose-escalation cohort. Of the approximately 50 patients in dose escalation, about 20 had hepatocellular carcinoma, approximately 15 had melanoma, 9 had renal cell carcinoma and 9 had head and neck cancer. Peripheral TCRbeta sequencing was intended to test whether TCR sequence diversity was altered and clonal T-cell expansion was caused by ivuxolimab. Partial responses occurred in three dose-escalation patients: two with cutaneous melanoma and one with hepatocellular carcinoma. Patients were allowed to have had prior anti-PD-1, anti-PD-L1 or anti-CTLA-4 therapy, and 30% to 40% of the dose-escalation patients had previously received checkpoint inhibitors. The paper reports the monotherapy dose-escalation portion (N of about 50 patients) of the phase I ivuxolimab trial. Intravenous ivuxolimab was administered to patients every 2 weeks at six dose levels: 0.01, 0.1, 0.3, 1.5, 3 and 10 mg/kg.

From the cysteine through the phenylalanine, the CDR3 covers 14 amino acids. Of the read, only the CDR3 DNA is kept; its 42 bases are in frame from base 1. According to the germline V gene, CDR1 reads ENHRY and CDR2 reads SYGVKD. A note on this clone: The antigen it recognizes is unknown. Base qualities were left out, and no much larger clone turns up one base away.

Genomic DNA was isolated from the sorted cells so that the TCRbeta CDR3 region could be sequenced. The immunoSEQ Assay was used for sequencing of TCRbeta CDR3 regions. What TCRdb holds here is the immuneACCESS table cut down to in-frame rearrangements. Part of the clones is not present; checked against another copy, under half of the missing clones reflect an unresolved V gene, and the others are unexplained. Across this sample there are over 55,000 clones, with roughly nine tenths seen only once. The ten top clones hold more than 1.5% of the sample. Patients with a history of autoimmune disease or receiving systemic immunosuppression were excluded from the trial. In every dose cohort, peripheral blood was drawn for TCR sequencing at baseline, cycle 4 day 1, and cycle 7 day 1. Samples were obtained from an open-label, multicenter, first-in-human phase I dose-escalation trial of ivuxolimab. Adults with locally advanced or metastatic head and neck squamous cell, hepatocellular, melanoma or renal cell carcinoma were enrolled in the trial. Before TCR sequencing, CD4+ T cells and CD8+ T cells were sorted from peripheral blood as separate populations.

What the authors observed across the whole study: At doses of 0.1 to 3.0 mg/kg, clonal expansion of both CD4+ and CD8+ blood T cells was observed from baseline to week 6. The antigen specificity of the clonally expanded peripheral T cells was not determined. After ivuxolimab, CD8+ T cells had more expanded clones than CD4+ T cells on average. In the 0.1-3.0 mg/kg groups, partial responders had among the lowest normalized peripheral clonal expansion, particularly in CD8+ T cells. Low levels of normalized T-cell clonal expansion were also shown by some nonresponding patients.

Sequenced here: CD4+ or CD8+ T cells sorted from blood, sampled in a trial of the OX40 agonist ivuxolimab. The rearrangement joined TRBV10-3 to TRBJ2-5, with TRBD1 identical over 9 junction bases. The end of the DNA fits TRBJ2-7 better, so the J call may be wrong. The source is an adult with an advanced solid tumor such as melanoma, head and neck, liver or kidney cancer. The nucleotides are TGTGCCATCAGGGACAGGGGTGACGCCTACGAGCAGTACTTC. The encoded protein is CAIRDRGDAYEQYF.